The 14 T cell receptor beta chains reported below all come from one sample, sequenced in a study of blood T cell repertoires in COVID-19. The data were produced by immunoSEQ multiplex PCR, yet TCRdb's version contains in-frame clones alone and is incomplete. The table lists 120,000 or so clones, around 74% of them singletons. The sequenced sample was peripheral blood. These receptors all stem from a woman aged 55-70 years with acute or convalescent COVID-19.

This clone showed up just a few times. The gene calls are TRBV11-2 and TRBJ2-5, with 9 nucleotides matching TRBD1. After removal of 8 bases from V and 2 bases from J, the junction contained 3 bases not matched to a gene. This CDR3 is 13 amino acids long. Germline assignment: CDR1 SGHAT and CDR2 FQNNGV. DNA of the CDR3: TGTGCCAGCCGGGGACAGGGACAAGAGACCCAGTACTTC. Its translation is CASRGQGQETQYF.

This chain uses TRBV30 with TRBJ1-5; TRBD1 is a possible D gene (6 bases). The CDR3 has 13 residues. The germline CDR1 and CDR2 sequences are GTSNPN and SVGIG (reference sequence). Trimming removed 2 bases at V and 6 bases at J, with 11 bases between. The CDR3 region has the DNA TGTGCCTGGAGTTCAGGGGACCGTCAGCCCCAGCATTTT. Encoded protein: CAWSSGDRQPQHF.

The chain has TRBV7-6 and TRBJ1-3, with unresolved D. The CDR3 spans 14 residues. V was shortened by 5 bases and J by 1 base, with 9 bases between the two germline ends. Germline CDR1 is SGHVS and CDR2 is FNYEAQ. The CDR3 DNA reads as TGTGCCAGCAGCCTCTCGGGTTCTGGAAACACCATATATTTT. This encodes CASSLSGSGNTIYF.

This chain connects TRBV5-6 to TRBJ1-2, with no clear D. Trimming removed 3 bases from V and 4 bases from J, with 16 bases in between. The germline gives CDR1 SGHDT, CDR2 YYEEEE. This CDR3 is 15 amino acids long. This CDR3 reads CASSSPSGLTYGYTF. The CDR3 coding sequence is TGTGCCAGCAGCTCCCCCAGTGGGCTGACCTATGGCTACACCTTC.

V is TRBV19 and J is TRBJ1-1; D is possibly TRBD1 (5 bases). Trimming removed 5 bases from V and 9 bases from J, with 13 bases in between. Looked up from germline, CDR1 is LNHDA and CDR2 is SQIVND (reference sequence). The CDR3 totals 12 residues. CDR3 in amino acids: CASSDQGNKAFF. In DNA, the CDR3 is TGTGCCAGTAGTGATCAGGGAAACAAAGCTTTCTTT.

V is TRBV18 and J is TRBJ1-2; 10 bases agree with TRBD1. CDR1 KGHSH and CDR2 LQKENI come from the germline V gene. J gave up 7 bases and V 2 bases, and 7 bases lay outside the gene matches. There are 15 residues in the CDR3. The CDR3 nucleotides read TGTGCCAGCTCACCATCCGGGACAGGGGTTAGTGGCTACACCTTC. This encodes CASSPSGTGVSGYTF.

This clone turned up a few times. In DNA, the CDR3 is TGCAGTGCTAGTATTGGAGGGGTATTTGGCTACACCTTC. This translates into CSASIGGVFGYTF. This chain uses TRBV20-1 with TRBJ1-2; D is possibly TRBD1 (5 bases). The CDR3 sequence is 13 residues long. Germline CDR1 is DFQATT and CDR2 is SNEGSKA (reference sequence). Trimming shortened V by 3 bases and J by 7 bases, and 15 bases separated the two germline ends.

This clone has just a few counts. The V call is TRBV11-3, the J call TRBJ2-3; a possible D gene is TRBD1 (5 bases). The CDR3 is made up of 18 amino acids. Germline V CDR1 and CDR2: SGHNT, YENEEA. Trimming shortened V by 0 bases and J by 3 bases, and 19 bases separated the two germline ends. CDR3 amino acids: CASSLDGHHLSMTDTQYF. CDR3 nucleotide sequence: TGTGCCAGCAGCTTAGACGGACATCATTTAAGTATGACAGATACGCAGTATTTT.

The V call is TRBV30, the J call TRBJ1-1; D is ambiguous. This CDR3 contains 12 residues. The ends were cut back, 5 bases at V and 5 bases at J, with 12 bases in the middle. Germline V CDR1 and CDR2: GTSNPN, SVGIG (reference sequence). The CDR3 bases are TGTGCCTGGGCTCCCCGCCAGACTGAAGCTTTCTTT. Translation: CAWAPRQTEAFF.

V and J are TRBV19 and TRBJ2-3, with 14 bases lining up with TRBD2. Unmatched junction bases numbered 9, after V lost 4 bases and J lost 6 bases. CDR3 size: 17 residues. CDR1 is LNHDA, CDR2 SQIVND, per germline (reference sequence). The CDR3: CASSTQGLAGAWDTQYF. The CDR3 DNA follows: TGTGCCAGTAGTACCCAGGGACTAGCGGGGGCTTGGGATACGCAGTATTTT.

The rearrangement uses TRBV5-6 and TRBJ1-5, with a tentative D call TRBD1 (6 bases). The germline V gene encodes CDR1 SGHDT and CDR2 YYEEEE. The CDR3 covers 17 residues. The V end was cut by 2 bases, the J end by 0 bases, with 15 bases between. Here the CDR3 DNA reads TGTGCCAGCAGCTTCTTAGGCGGGGGCTCTAGCAATCAGCCCCAGCATTTT. This sequence encodes CASSFLGGGSSNQPQHF.

This chain connects TRBV9 to TRBJ1-1; D gene unclear. The V and J ends lost 0 bases and 4 bases respectively, with 13 bases between them. Germline V gene sequence: CDR1 SGDLS, CDR2 YYNGEE. This CDR3 has 15 amino acids. Here the CDR3 reads CASSVAIGRPTEAFF. CDR3 DNA: TGTGCCAGCAGCGTAGCAATAGGGAGGCCCACTGAAGCTTTCTTT.

This chain connects TRBV5-6 to TRBJ1-2; D is unresolved. Between the trimmed V and J ends, which lost 0 bases and 5 bases, there was a span of 8 bases. The length of the CDR3 is 13 residues. Germline V gives CDR1 SGHDT, CDR2 YYEEEE. The CDR3 sequence is CASSLAPGYGYTF. The DNA of the CDR3 is TGTGCCAGCAGCTTGGCTCCGGGGTATGGCTACACCTTC.

The chain recombines TRBV28 with TRBJ1-2, with TRBD1 matching over 7 bases. Germline V CDR1 and CDR2: MDHEN, SYDVKM. The ends lost 4 bases at V and 4 bases at J; junction bases unmatched: 18. The CDR3 extends over 18 amino acids. The CDR3 DNA reads TGTGCCAGCAGTTCCGGGGCGGGACAGTTTCGAATGCGCTATGGCTACACCTTC. It is translated as CASSSGAGQFRMRYGYTF.